Presented here are 5 T cell receptor beta chains from one specimen sequenced in a study of OX40 agonist ivuxolimab in advanced cancers. The assay was immunoSEQ multiplex PCR, and TCRdb's table has in-frame clones only and misses some. The sample has 65,000 to 75,000 clones, more than 75% seen once; the top ten hold around 2%. The sequencing used CD4+ or CD8+ T cells sorted from blood, collected in a trial of the OX40 agonist ivuxolimab. All receptors derive from an adult with an advanced solid tumor such as melanoma, head and neck, liver or kidney cancer.

In its sample, this clone was seen a few times. The chain uses TRBV30 and TRBJ1-5; TRBD1 might be the D (6 bases). CDR3 size: 13 residues. The V gene's germline CDR1 is GTSNPN and CDR2 SVGIG (reference sequence). V was cut by 2 bases and J by 4 bases, with 9 bases left in between. The CDR3 DNA reads TGTGCCTGGAGTAACAGGGATAATCAGCCCCAGCATTTT. As protein: CAWSNRDNQPQHF.

The genes are TRBV19 and TRBJ2-1, with 11 bases lining up with TRBD2. Germline values: CDR1 LNHDA, CDR2 SQIVND (reference sequence). With 5 bases clipped from V and 0 bases from J, the junction kept 9 bases outside the gene matches. This CDR3 contains 18 residues. The CDR3 reads CASSVGTSGVSSYNEQFF. CDR3 in DNA: TGTGCCAGTAGTGTCGGGACTAGCGGAGTGAGCTCCTACAATGAGCAGTTCTTC.

The chain has TRBV5-1 and TRBJ2-1; D not certain. The V gene lost 4 bases and the J gene lost 7 bases, with 9 bases spanning the gap. CDR3 length: 12 residues. The germline V gene encodes CDR1 SGHRS and CDR2 YFSETQ. The CDR3 sequence is CASSVTINEQFF. The DNA for the CDR3 is TGCGCCAGCAGCGTTACGATAAATGAGCAGTTCTTC.

The chain links TRBV7-2 to TRBJ2-5; TRBD1 is a possible D gene (6 bases). Germline V gene sequence: CDR1 SGHTA, CDR2 FQGNSA. CDR3 size: 14 residues. Trimming removed 3 bases at V and 6 bases at J, with 14 bases between. CDR3 loop: CASSFNRVGKTQYF. The CDR3 coding sequence is TGTGCCAGCAGCTTCAACAGGGTCGGGAAGACCCAGTACTTC.

The chain carries TRBV5-5 and TRBJ1-1; the D is unclear. CDR3 length: 14 residues. The germline V and J ends were trimmed by 2 bases and 3 bases, with 11 bases remaining between them. Germline assignment: CDR1 SGHKS and CDR2 YYEKEE (reference sequence). The CDR3 protein is CASSFEGIHTEAFF. The CDR3 DNA follows: TGTGCCAGCAGCTTCGAGGGAATTCACACTGAAGCTTTCTTT.